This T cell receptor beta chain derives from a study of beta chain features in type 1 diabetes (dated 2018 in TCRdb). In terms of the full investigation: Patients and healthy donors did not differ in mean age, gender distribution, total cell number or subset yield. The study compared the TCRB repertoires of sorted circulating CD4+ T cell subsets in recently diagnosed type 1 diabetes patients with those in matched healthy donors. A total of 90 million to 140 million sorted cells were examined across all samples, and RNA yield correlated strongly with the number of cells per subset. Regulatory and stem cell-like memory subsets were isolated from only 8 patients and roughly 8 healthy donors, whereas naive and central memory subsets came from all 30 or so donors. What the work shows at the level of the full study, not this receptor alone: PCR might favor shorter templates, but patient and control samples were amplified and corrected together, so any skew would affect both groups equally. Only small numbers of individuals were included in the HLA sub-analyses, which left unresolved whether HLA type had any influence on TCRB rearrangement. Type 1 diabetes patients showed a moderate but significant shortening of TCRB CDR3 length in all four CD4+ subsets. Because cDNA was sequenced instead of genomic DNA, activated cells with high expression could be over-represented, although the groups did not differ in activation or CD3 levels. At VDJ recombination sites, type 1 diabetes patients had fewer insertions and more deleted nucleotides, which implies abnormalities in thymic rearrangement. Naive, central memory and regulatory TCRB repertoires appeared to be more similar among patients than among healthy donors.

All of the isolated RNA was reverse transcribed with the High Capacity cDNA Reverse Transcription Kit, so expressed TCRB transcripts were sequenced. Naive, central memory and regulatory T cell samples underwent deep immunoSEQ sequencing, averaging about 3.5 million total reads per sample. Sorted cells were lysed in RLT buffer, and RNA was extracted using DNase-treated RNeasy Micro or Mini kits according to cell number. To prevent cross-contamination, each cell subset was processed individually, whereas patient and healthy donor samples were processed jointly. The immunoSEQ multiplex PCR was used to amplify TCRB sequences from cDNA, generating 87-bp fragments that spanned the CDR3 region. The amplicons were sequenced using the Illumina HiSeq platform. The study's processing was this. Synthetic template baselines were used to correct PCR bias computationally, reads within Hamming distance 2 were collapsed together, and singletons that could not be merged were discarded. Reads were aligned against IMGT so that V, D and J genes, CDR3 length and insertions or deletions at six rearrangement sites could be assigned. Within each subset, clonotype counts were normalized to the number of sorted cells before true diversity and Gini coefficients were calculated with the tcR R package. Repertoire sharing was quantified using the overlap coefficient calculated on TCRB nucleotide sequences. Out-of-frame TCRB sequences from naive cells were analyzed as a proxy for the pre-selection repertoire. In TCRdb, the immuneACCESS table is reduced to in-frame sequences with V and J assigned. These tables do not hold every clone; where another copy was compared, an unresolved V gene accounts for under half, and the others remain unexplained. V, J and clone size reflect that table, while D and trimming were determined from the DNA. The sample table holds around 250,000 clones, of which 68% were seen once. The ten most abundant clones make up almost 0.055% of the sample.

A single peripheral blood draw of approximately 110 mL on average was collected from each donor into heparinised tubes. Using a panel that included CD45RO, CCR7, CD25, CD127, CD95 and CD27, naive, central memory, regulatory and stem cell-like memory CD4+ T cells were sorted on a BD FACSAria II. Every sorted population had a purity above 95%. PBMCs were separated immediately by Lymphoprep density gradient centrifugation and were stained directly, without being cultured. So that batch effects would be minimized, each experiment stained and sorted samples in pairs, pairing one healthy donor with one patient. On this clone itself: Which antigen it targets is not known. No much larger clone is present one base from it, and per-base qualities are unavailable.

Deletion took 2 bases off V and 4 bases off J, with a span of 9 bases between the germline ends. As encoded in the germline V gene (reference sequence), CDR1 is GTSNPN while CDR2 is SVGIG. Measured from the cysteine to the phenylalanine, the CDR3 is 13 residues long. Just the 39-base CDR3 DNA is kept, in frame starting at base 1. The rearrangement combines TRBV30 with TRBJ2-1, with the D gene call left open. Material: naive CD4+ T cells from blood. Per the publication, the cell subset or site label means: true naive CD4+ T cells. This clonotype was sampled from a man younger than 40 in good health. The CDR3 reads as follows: CAWSPSLYNEQFF. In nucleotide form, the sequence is TGTGCCTGGAGTCCATCCCTTTACAATGAGCAGTTCTTC.